These 19 T cell receptor beta chains share one sample of origin, sequenced in a study of cytomegalovirus exposure and HLA in healthy donors. With 60 Vbeta and 13 Jbeta primers, the PCR was carried out. This table comes from immunoSEQ multiplex PCR, and its TCRdb copy is limited to in-frame clones, with some not included. The profile shows about 130,000 clones, around 80% of them singletons. Material for sequencing was PBMCs. Receptor source: a man in his fifties in good health and CMV-seronegative.

This rearrangement joins TRBV7-3 to TRBJ2-1; TRBD2 might be the D (5 bases). Germline CDR1 reads SGHTA; CDR2 reads FQGTGA. The V end lost 5 bases, the J end lost 8 bases, and 13 bases lay between the germline ends. The CDR3 totals 13 residues. The CDR3 loop reads CASSPPGFDEQFF. In nucleotides, the CDR3 is TGTGCCAGCAGCCCGCCGGGATTCGATGAGCAGTTCTTC.

This sequence joins TRBV5-1 and TRBJ2-2, with 9 nucleotides matching TRBD1. The J segment lost 9 bases and the V segment lost 0 bases, leaving 9 bases of the junction unmatched. Looked up from germline, CDR1 is SGHRS and CDR2 is YFSETQ. CDR3 length: 16 amino acids. CDR3 loop: CASSLVGTGPGWELFF. As DNA, the CDR3 is TGCGCCAGCAGCTTGGTTGGGACAGGGCCGGGATGGGAGCTGTTTTTT.

The chain joins TRBV5-6 to TRBJ2-3; TRBD2 agrees at 13 bases. The CDR3 covers 18 residues. Germline CDR1 and CDR2: SGHDT and YYEEEE. With V trimmed by 0 bases and J by 1 base, 5 bases remained unmatched. CDR3 nucleotides: TGTGCCAGCAGCTTGGCCAGGGGACTAGCGGGGCGCACAGATACGCAGTATTTT. Translated: CASSLARGLAGRTDTQYF.

V is TRBV7-9 and J is TRBJ2-1; 8 bases match TRBD2. Unmatched junction bases numbered 3, after V lost 4 bases and J lost 4 bases. This CDR3 spans 14 amino acids. CDR1 is SEHNR, CDR2 FQNEAQ, per germline (reference sequence). CDR3 in amino acids: CASSSGLVYNEQFF. In nucleotides, the CDR3 is TGTGCCAGCAGCTCGGGACTAGTTTACAATGAGCAGTTCTTC.

The rearrangement uses TRBV7-8 and TRBJ1-2, with D unresolved. CDR3 length equals 17 residues. The germline V and J ends were trimmed by 1 base and 4 bases, with 19 bases remaining between them. Germline V CDR1 and CDR2: SGHVS, FQNEAQ. The CDR3 is CASSLGGQGFSAYGYTF. Written as DNA, the CDR3 is TGTGCCAGCAGCTTAGGAGGGCAAGGGTTCTCTGCCTATGGCTACACCTTC.

The rearrangement joins TRBV7-2 to TRBJ2-1, with D perhaps TRBD2 (6 bases). The germline gives CDR1 SGHTA, CDR2 FQGNSA. The CDR3 covers 15 residues. The V gene lost 0 bases and the J gene lost 3 bases, with 9 bases spanning the gap. The CDR3 reads CASSLARGSYNEQFF. The CDR3 bases are TGTGCCAGCAGCTTAGCGCGGGGTAGCTACAATGAGCAGTTCTTC.

The rearrangement uses TRBV18 and TRBJ2-6; 7 nucleotides align to TRBD1. This CDR3 region has 16 residues. The V gene's germline CDR1 is KGHSH and CDR2 LQKENI. Trimming removed 3 bases from V and 1 base from J; junction bases left unmatched: 3. The CDR3 region is CASSPLTGSGANVLTF. CDR3 in DNA: TGTGCCAGCTCACCCCTGACAGGGTCTGGGGCCAACGTCCTGACTTTC.

The chain has TRBV2 and TRBJ2-1, with 9 nucleotides matching TRBD2. CDR1 and CDR2 (germline): SNHLY, FYNNEI. The CDR3 has 13 amino acids. With 7 bases clipped from V and 5 bases from J, the junction kept 3 bases outside the gene matches. The CDR3 spells CASNKRGDNEQFF. The DNA for the CDR3 is TGTGCCAGCAACAAGCGGGGGGACAATGAGCAGTTCTTC.

This clone was counted between two and nine times. The gene calls are TRBV10-1 and TRBJ1-3, with D unresolved. The V gene lost 9 bases and the J gene lost 4 bases, with 7 bases spanning the gap. CDR1 and CDR2 from the germline V gene are WNHNN and SYGVQD (reference sequence). This CDR3 is 11 amino acids long. The CDR3 loop reads CAREQGNTIYF. The DNA for the CDR3 is TGCGCCAGGGAACAGGGAAACACCATATATTTT.

V and J are TRBV6-5 and TRBJ2-3; TRBD1 is a possible D gene (5 bases). V gave up 2 bases and J gave up 4 bases, with 10 bases separating them. Per the germline V gene, CDR1 is MNHEY and CDR2 is SVGAGI. The CDR3 is 14 amino acids. This CDR3 is CASSYGAGSDTQYF. CDR3 DNA: TGTGCCAGCAGTTACGGGGCTGGGTCAGATACGCAGTATTTT.

The count of this clone is one. V and J are TRBV4-1 and TRBJ1-3; tentatively, D is TRBD1 (5 bases). The V end was cut by 2 bases, the J end by 0 bases, with 14 bases between. The CDR3 is made up of 17 amino acids. CDR1 and CDR2 from the germline V gene are MGHRA and YSYEKL. Here the CDR3 reads CASSQYGDSISGNTIYF. As DNA, the CDR3 is TGCGCCAGCAGCCAATACGGTGACAGTATCTCTGGAAACACCATATATTTT.

The chain combines TRBV5-1 with TRBJ2-5, with 9 bases identical to TRBD1. Trimming at V came to 4 bases and at J to 5 bases, leaving 12 bases not matched to a gene. Germline V CDR1 and CDR2: SGHRS, YFSETQ. The CDR3 spans 16 residues. The CDR3 sequence: CASSRNAGTGLETQYF. The DNA of the CDR3 is TGCGCCAGCAGCAGGAACGCCGGGACAGGGTTGGAGACCCAGTACTTC.

The rearrangement uses TRBV18 and TRBJ1-3; no clear D. The CDR3 covers 16 residues. Trimming stripped 3 bases from V and 4 bases from J, with 16 bases between. Germline V lookup: CDR1 KGHSH, CDR2 LQKENI. The CDR3 loop is CASSPSSGSQGNTIYF. The CDR3 DNA is TGTGCCAGCTCACCCTCTTCCGGGTCCCAGGGAAACACCATATATTTT.

The chain carries TRBV7-9 and TRBJ2-5; no definite D call. V was clipped by 5 bases and J by 3 bases, with 10 bases between them. Germline loops: CDR1 SEHNR, CDR2 FQNEAQ (reference sequence). CDR3 length: 13 amino acids. CDR3 residues: CASSLPSKETQYF. CDR3 nucleotide sequence: TGTGCCAGCAGCCTCCCTAGTAAAGAGACCCAGTACTTC.

The chain recombines TRBV30 with TRBJ1-1; no reliable D call. V was trimmed by 2 bases and J by 5 bases, leaving 6 bases between them. CDR3 length equals 11 residues. Per germline, CDR1 GTSNPN and CDR2 SVGIG (reference sequence). This CDR3 is CAWSQLTEAFF. CDR3 DNA sequence: TGTGCCTGGAGTCAATTGACTGAAGCTTTCTTT.

This clone showed up just once. The CDR3 nucleotides read TGTGCCTGGAGTGTACGGGGCACAGATACGCAGTATTTT. It yields the protein CAWSVRGTDTQYF. This chain joins TRBV30 and TRBJ2-3; D remains unclear. Trimming shortened V by 0 bases and J by 1 base, and 5 bases separated the two germline ends. This CDR3 has 13 amino acids. The germline CDR1 and CDR2 sequences are GTSNPN and SVGIG (reference sequence).

The sample holds one count of this clone. Other DNA sequences within the sample encode an identical CDR3. J is TRBJ2-3 and V is TRBV11-1, with D possibly being TRBD2 (6 bases). Germline lookup yields CDR1 SGHAT and CDR2 FQDESV (reference sequence). V dropped 0 bases and J dropped 6 bases, with 13 bases sitting between them. The CDR3 length is 15 residues. In DNA form, the CDR3 reads TGTGCCAGCAGCTTAGCAAAAGCGGGCGGGGATACGCAGTATTTT. Translation gives CASSLAKAGGDTQYF.

The chain recombines TRBV5-4 with TRBJ1-2; a weak D match, TRBD1 (6 bases). CDR3 length: 14 residues. Germline CDR1 is SGHNT and CDR2 is YYREEE (reference sequence). V lost 0 bases, J lost 4 bases, and 10 bases lay in between. CDR3 sequence: CASSLGTDSYGYTF. CDR3 DNA sequence: TGTGCCAGCAGCTTGGGGACAGATAGCTATGGCTACACCTTC.

The chain recombines TRBV7-2 with TRBJ1-2; TRBD1 might be the D (5 bases). CDR1 and CDR2 from the germline V gene are SGHTA and FQGNSA. The CDR3 totals 13 residues. V gave up 1 base and J gave up 3 bases, with 6 bases separating them. The CDR3 nucleotides read TGTGCCAGCAGCTTAGGCAGGGACTATGGCTACACCTTC. It codes for CASSLGRDYGYTF. Full variable domain (outside the CDR3, taken from reference TRBV7-2 and TRBJ1-2): GAGVSQSPSNKVTEKGKDVELRCDPISGHTALYWYRQSLGQGLEFLIYFQGNSAPDKSGLPSDRFSAERTGGSVSTLTIQRTQQEDSAVYLCASSLGRDYGYTFGSGTRLTVV.